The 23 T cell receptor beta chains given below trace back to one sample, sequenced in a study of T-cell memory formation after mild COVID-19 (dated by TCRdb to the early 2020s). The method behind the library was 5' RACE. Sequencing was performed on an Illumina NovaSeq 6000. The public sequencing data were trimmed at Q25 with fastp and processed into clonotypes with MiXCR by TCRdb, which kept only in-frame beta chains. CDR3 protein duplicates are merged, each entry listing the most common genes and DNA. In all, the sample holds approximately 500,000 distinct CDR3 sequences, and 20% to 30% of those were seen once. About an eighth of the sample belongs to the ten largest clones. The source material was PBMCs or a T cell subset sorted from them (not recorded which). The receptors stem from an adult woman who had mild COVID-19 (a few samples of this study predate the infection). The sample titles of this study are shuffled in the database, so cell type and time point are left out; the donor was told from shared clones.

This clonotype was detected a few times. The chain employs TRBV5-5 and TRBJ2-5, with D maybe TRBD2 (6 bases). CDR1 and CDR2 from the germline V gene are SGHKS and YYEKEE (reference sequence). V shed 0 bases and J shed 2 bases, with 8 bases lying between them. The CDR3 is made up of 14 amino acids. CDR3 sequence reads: CASSLGGTQETQYF. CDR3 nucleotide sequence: TGTGCCAGCAGCTTGGGGGGGACTCAAGAGACCCAGTACTTC.

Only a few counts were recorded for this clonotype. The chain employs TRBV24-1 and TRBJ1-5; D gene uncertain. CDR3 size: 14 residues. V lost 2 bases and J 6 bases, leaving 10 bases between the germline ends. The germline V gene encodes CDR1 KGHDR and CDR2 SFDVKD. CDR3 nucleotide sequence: TGTGCCACCAGTGATTCTGGGCGGCCTCAGCCCCAGCATTTT. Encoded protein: CATSDSGRPQPQHF.

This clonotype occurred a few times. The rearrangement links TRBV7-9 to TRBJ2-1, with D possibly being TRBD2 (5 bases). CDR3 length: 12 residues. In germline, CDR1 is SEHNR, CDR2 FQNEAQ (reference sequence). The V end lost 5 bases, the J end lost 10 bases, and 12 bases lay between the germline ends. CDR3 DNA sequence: TGTGCCAGCAGCCCCCGGACTGTAGAGCAGTTCTTC. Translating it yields CASSPRTVEQFF.

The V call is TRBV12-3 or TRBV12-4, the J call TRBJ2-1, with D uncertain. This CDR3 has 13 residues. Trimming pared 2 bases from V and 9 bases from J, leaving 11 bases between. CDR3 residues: CASSLRSASEQFF. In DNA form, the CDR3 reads TGTGCCAGCAGTTTACGGTCTGCCAGTGAGCAGTTCTTC.

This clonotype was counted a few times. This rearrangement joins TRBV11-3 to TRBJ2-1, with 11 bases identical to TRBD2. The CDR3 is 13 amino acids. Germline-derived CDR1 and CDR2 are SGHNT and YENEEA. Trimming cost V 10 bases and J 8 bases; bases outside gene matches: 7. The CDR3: CATETSGTDEQFF. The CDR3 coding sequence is TGTGCCACCGAGACTAGCGGGACGGATGAGCAGTTCTTC.

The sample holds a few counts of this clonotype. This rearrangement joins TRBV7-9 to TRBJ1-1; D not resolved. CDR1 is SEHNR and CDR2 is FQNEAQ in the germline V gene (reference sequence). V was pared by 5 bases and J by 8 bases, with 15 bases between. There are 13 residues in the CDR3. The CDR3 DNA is TGTGCCAGCAGCATCCCGGGGTTCGGGGAAGCTTTCTTT. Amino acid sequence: CASSIPGFGEAFF.

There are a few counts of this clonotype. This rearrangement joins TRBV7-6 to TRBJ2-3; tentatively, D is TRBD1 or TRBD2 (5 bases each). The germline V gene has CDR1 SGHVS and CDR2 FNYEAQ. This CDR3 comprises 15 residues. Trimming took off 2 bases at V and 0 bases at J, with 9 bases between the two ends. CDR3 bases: TGTGCCAGCAGCTTACCCGGGGCGAGCACAGATACGCAGTATTTT. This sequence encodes CASSLPGASTDTQYF.

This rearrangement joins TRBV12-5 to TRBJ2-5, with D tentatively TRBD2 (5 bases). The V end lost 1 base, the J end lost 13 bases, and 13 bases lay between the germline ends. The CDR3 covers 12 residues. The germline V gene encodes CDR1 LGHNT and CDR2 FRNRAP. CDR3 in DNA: TGTGCTAGTGGTTTGGACGGACTGACGACGTACTTC. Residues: CASGLDGLTTYF.

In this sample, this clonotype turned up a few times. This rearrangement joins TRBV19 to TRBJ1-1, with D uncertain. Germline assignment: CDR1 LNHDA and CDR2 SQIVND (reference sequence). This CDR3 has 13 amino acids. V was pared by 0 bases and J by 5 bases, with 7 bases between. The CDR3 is CASSIDVGTEAFF. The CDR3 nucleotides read TGTGCCAGTAGTATAGATGTGGGGACTGAAGCTTTCTTT. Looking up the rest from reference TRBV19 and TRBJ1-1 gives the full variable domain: DGGITQSPKYLFRKEGQNVTLSCEQNLNHDAMYWYRQDPGQGLRLIYYSQIVNDFQKGDIAEGYSVSREKKESFPLTVTSAQKNPTAFYLCASSIDVGTEAFFGQGTRLTVV.

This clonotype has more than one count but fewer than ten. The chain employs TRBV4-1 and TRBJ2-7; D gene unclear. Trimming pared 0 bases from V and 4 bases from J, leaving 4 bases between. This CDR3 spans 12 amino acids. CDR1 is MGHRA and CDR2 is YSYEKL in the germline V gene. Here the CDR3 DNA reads TGCGCCAGCAGCCAAGATCAATACGAGCAGTACTTC. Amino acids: CASSQDQYEQYF.

CDR3 region: CSASRRQKLYGYTF. In DNA form, the CDR3 reads TGCAGTGCTAGCCGGAGACAGAAACTCTATGGCTACACCTTC. The chain uses TRBV20-1 and TRBJ1-2; D may be TRBD1 (5 bases). The CDR3 spans 14 residues. V shed 3 bases and J shed 4 bases, with 15 bases lying between them. Looked up from germline, CDR1 is DFQATT and CDR2 is SNEGSKA (reference sequence).

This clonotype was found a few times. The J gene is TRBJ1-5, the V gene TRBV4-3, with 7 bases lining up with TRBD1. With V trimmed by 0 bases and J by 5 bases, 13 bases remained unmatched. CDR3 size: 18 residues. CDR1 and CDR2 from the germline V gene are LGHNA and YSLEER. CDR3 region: CASSQDIERTGDDQPQHF. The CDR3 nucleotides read TGCGCCAGCAGCCAAGATATTGAACGGACAGGCGATGATCAGCCCCAGCATTTT.

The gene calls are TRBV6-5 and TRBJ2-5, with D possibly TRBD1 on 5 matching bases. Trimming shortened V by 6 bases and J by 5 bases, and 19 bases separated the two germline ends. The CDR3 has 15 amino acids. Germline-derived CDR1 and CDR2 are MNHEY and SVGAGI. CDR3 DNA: TGTGCCAGCAGGTTCACAGGCCCCAAGGAGGAGACCCAGTACTTC. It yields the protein CASRFTGPKEETQYF.

The CDR3 DNA is TGTGCCAGCAGTTCCCAAGCGGGAATGACAGATACGCAGTATTTT. It encodes CASSSQAGMTDTQYF. The V call is TRBV12-3 or TRBV12-4, the J call TRBJ2-3; 7 positions match TRBD2. With 4 bases clipped from V and 3 bases from J, the junction kept 7 bases outside the gene matches. This CDR3 comprises 15 residues.

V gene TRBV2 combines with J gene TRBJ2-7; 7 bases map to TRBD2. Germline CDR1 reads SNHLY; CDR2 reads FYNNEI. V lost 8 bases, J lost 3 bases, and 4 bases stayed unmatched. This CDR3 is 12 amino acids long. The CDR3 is CASRDYVYEQYF. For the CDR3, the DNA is TGTGCCAGCCGGGACTACGTCTACGAGCAGTACTTC.

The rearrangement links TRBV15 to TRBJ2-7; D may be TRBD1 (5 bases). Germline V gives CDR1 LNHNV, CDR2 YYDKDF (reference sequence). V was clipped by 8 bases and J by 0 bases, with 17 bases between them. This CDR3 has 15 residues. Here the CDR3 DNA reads TGTGCCACCGGTCATGGCAGGGAAAGCTCCTACGAGCAGTACTTC. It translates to CATGHGRESSYEQYF.

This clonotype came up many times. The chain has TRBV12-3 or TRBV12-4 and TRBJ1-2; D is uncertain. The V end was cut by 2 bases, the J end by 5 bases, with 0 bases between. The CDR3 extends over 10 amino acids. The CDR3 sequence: CASSLYGYTF. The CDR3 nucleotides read TGTGCCAGCAGTTTATATGGCTACACCTTC.

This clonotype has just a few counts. The CDR3 spells CASSLPGTANYGYTF. The CDR3 DNA reads TGTGCCAGCAGCTTACCCGGGACAGCTAACTATGGCTACACCTTC. The chain links TRBV7-9 to TRBJ1-2, with 7 bases lining up with TRBD1. The germline V gene encodes CDR1 SEHNR and CDR2 FQNEAQ (reference sequence). Trimming removed 2 bases from V and 0 bases from J; junction bases left unmatched: 3. The CDR3 length is 15 residues.

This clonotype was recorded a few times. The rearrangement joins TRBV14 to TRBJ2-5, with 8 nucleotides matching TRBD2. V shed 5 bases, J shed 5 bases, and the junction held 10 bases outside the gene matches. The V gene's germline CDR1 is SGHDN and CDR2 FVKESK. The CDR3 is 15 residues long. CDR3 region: CASSYKSGRMETQYF. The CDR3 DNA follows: TGTGCCAGCAGCTATAAAAGCGGGAGAATGGAGACCCAGTACTTC.

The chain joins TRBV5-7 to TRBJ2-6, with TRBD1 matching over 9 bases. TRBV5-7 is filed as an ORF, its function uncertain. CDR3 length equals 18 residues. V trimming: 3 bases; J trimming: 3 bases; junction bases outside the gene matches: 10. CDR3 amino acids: CASSCARDRVFGANVLTF. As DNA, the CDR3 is TGTGCCAGCAGCTGTGCCCGGGACAGGGTATTTGGGGCCAACGTCCTGACTTTC.

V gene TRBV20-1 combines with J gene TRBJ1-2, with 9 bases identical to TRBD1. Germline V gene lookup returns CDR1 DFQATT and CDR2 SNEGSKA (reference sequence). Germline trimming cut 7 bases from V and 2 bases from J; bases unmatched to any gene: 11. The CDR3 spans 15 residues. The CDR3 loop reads CSVTTFGQGNYGYTF. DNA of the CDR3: TGCAGTGTTACCACCTTCGGACAGGGGAACTATGGCTACACCTTC.

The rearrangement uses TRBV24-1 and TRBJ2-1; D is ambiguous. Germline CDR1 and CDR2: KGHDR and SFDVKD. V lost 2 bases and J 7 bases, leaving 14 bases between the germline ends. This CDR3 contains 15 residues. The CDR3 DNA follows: TGTGCCACCAGTGATTCAACACCCGCCAGGAATGAGCAGTTCTTC. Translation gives CATSDSTPARNEQFF.

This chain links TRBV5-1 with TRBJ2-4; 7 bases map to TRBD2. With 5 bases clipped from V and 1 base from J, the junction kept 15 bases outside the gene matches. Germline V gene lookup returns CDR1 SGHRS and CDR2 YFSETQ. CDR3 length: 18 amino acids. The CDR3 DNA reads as TGCGCCAGCAGGGGGGGGAGCACGACTGGTTTCGCCAAAAACATTCAGTACTTC. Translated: CASRGGSTTGFAKNIQYF.